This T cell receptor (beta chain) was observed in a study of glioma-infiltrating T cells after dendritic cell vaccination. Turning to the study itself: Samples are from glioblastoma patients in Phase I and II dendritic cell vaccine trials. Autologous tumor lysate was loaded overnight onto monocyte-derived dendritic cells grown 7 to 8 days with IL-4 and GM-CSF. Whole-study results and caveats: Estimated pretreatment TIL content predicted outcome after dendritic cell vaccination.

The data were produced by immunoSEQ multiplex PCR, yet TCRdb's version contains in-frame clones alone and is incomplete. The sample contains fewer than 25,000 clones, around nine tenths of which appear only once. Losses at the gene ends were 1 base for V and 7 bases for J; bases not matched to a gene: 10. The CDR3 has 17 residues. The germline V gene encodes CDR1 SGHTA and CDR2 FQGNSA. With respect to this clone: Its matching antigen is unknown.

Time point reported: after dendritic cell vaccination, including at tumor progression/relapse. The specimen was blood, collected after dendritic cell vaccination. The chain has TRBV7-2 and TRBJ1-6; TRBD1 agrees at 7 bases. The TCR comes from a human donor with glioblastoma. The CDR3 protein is CASSLVTVPGGNSPLHF. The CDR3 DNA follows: TGTGCCAGCAGCTTAGTAACGGTCCCAGGGGGAAATTCACCCCTCCACTTT.